In this sample, the clone carrying this T cell receptor beta chain turned up a few times. As yet, its antigen is unknown. This sample was taken from a study of T cell responses to AZD1222 COVID-19 vaccine. Looking at the study overall: Second doses were pooled across both intervals (about 4 or about 12 weeks). Whole-study results and caveats: Nearly half of spike-specific TCRs reportedly go after variant regions that carry no mutations. The donor group comprised mostly white British people and more females; the analysis possibly underestimated clonal diversity. Among those given AZD1222, only six or seven were seropositive at baseline.

Between the trimmed V and J ends, which lost 2 bases and 0 bases, there was a span of 14 bases. Germline assignment: CDR1 SGHVS and CDR2 FQNEAQ. This CDR3 region has 17 residues. Libraries were prepared by immunoSEQ multiplex PCR; TCRdb keeps only in-frame clonotypes and omits some of them. The sample has about 70,000 clones, 84% seen once. This TCR was recovered from an adult in good health. Sequencing was performed on peripheral blood, taken on day 0 of AZD1222 vaccination. The chain combines TRBV7-8 with TRBJ1-3; no reliable D call. This chain's CDR3 is CASSLLHSSLSGNTIYF. In DNA form, the CDR3 reads TGTGCCAGCAGCTTATTACACAGTTCTCTCTCTGGAAACACCATATATTTT. The full variable domain, its missing parts supplied by reference TRBV7-8 and TRBJ1-3, is GAGVSQSPRYKVAKRGQDVALRCDPISGHVSLFWYQQALGQGPEFLTYFQNEAQLDKSGLPSDRFFAERPEGSVSTLKIQRTQQEDSAVYLCASSLLHSSLSGNTIYFGEGSWLTVV.